This T cell receptor (beta chain) was profiled in a study of OX40 agonist ivuxolimab in advanced cancers. General study points: Doses of 0.1 to 3.0 mg/kg were accompanied by clonal expansion of CD4+ and CD8+ blood T cells by week 6.

The protocol was immunoSEQ multiplex PCR, while the TCRdb copy is restricted to in-frame clones and leaves out a portion. Of nearly 35,000 clones in the sample, around 92% were seen once. Concerning this clone itself: Its matching antigen is unknown.

CDR3 length: 12 residues. V lost 6 bases to trimming and J lost 4 bases; unmatched junction nucleotides: 2. The germline V gene encodes CDR1 SQVTM and CDR2 ANQGSEA. Baseline, cycle 4 day 1, and cycle 7 day 1 were the blood sampling points. The starting material was CD4+ or CD8+ T cells sorted from blood, obtained in a trial of the OX40 agonist ivuxolimab. The TCR sequence derives from an adult with an advanced solid tumor such as melanoma, head and neck, liver or kidney cancer. The gene calls are TRBV29-1 and TRBJ1-2; 10 positions agree with TRBD1. CDR3 amino acids: CSVWTGGYGYTF. CDR3 sequence (DNA): TGCAGCGTCTGGACAGGGGGCTATGGCTACACCTTC.